This T cell receptor (beta chain) came from a study of T cells in Graves' hyperthyroidism and ophthalmopathy. Study-wide findings and caveats: Most thyroid-expanded clonotypes above 0.001 were also found in blood. From stable hyperthyroidism, ophthalmopathy was separated by a 13 V-J model.

The TCR beta CDR3 regions underwent amplification using RNA transcripts as the source. Carried out on the TCR CDR3, a first-round RT-PCR used the HTBI primer set. Using its own MiXCR run on the multiplex PCR reads, TCRdb lists one record per CDR3 protein. Here the sample spans roughly 580,000 distinct CDR3 sequences, approximately 13% being singletons. The study excluded patients with uncontrolled infection, other autoimmune disease, pregnancy or lactation. V lost 2 bases, J lost 0 bases, and 11 bases lay in between. CDR1 is MGHRA and CDR2 is YSYEKL in the germline V gene. This CDR3 is built from 16 residues. With respect to this clonotype: Its antigen is unidentified.

This clonotype originated in a woman aged 25 to 39 with Graves' hyperthyroidism that later progressed to Graves' ophthalmopathy. The sample taken for sequencing was blood. The rearrangement joins TRBV4-1 to TRBJ1-3, with a weak D call TRBD1 (5 bases). The CDR3, as DNA: TGCGCCAGCAGCCAACCGGGACGGATCTCTGGAAACACCATATATTTT. Amino acid sequence: CASSQPGRISGNTIYF.